The 31 T cell receptor beta chains presented below share a single source sample, sequenced in a study of graft-versus-host responses after intestinal transplantation. Their antigens remain unidentified. The data were produced by immunoSEQ multiplex PCR, yet TCRdb's version contains in-frame clones alone and is incomplete. Altogether about 100,000 clones are present, roughly nine tenths being singletons, with the ten largest covering 0.15% to 0.2%. The sample was unstimulated CD4+ T cells sorted from spleen or lymph node cells, taken before transplant. These receptors all stem from a human donor who was the organ donor for an intestinal transplant.

This chain's CDR3 is CASSLGGQGPYTEAFF. The CDR3 DNA follows: TGCGCCAGCAGCTTGGGGGGACAGGGACCTTACACTGAAGCTTTCTTT. The chain uses TRBV5-1 and TRBJ1-1; 9 nucleotides agree with TRBD1. There are 16 residues in the CDR3. Trimming took 0 bases from V and 3 from J; bases not matched to a gene: 6. Germline CDR1 reads SGHRS; CDR2 reads YFSETQ. Looking up the rest from reference TRBV5-1 and TRBJ1-1 gives the full variable domain: KAGVTQTPRYLIKTRGQQVTLSCSPISGHRSVSWYQQTPGQGLQFLFEYFSETQRNKGNFPGRFSGRQFSNSRSEMNVSTLELGDSALYLCASSLGGQGPYTEAFFGQGTRLTVV.

The chain recombines TRBV7-2 with TRBJ2-7, with a tentative D call TRBD1 (6 bases). V was clipped by 4 bases and J by 0 bases, with 13 bases between them. Per germline, CDR1 SGHTA and CDR2 FQGNSA. CDR3 length: 15 residues. In DNA form, the CDR3 reads TGTGCCAGCAGCTCACAAACGGGACACTCCTACGAGCAGTACTTC. Translation: CASSSQTGHSYEQYF.

This sequence joins TRBV6-6 and TRBJ2-7; 11 positions match TRBD2. V was clipped by 5 bases and J by 6 bases; unmatched bases: 3. CDR3 length: 13 residues. CDR1 MNHNY and CDR2 SVGAGI come from the germline V gene (reference sequence). The DNA for the CDR3 is TGTGCCAGCAGTACCGGACTAGCGGGCGAGCAGTACTTC. Translating it yields CASSTGLAGEQYF.

This clone was observed once. J is TRBJ2-2 and V is TRBV18; perhaps TRBD1 as D (7 bases). Germline V gives CDR1 KGHSH, CDR2 LQKENI. V lost 3 bases, J lost 2 bases, and 16 bases lay in between. The CDR3 extends over 17 amino acids. The CDR3 reads CASSPWQGGTNTGELFF. The CDR3 DNA follows: TGTGCCAGCTCACCCTGGCAGGGGGGAACCAACACCGGGGAGCTGTTTTTT.

The rearrangement joins TRBV9 to TRBJ1-4; 9 nucleotides line up with TRBD1. V was clipped by 6 bases and J by 6 bases; unmatched bases: 12. The CDR3 length is 16 residues. Germline V CDR1 and CDR2: SGDLS, YYNGEE. The CDR3 DNA reads as TGTGCCAGCAACTCCGACCCGGGACAGGGACATGAAAAACTGTTTTTT. Translated: CASNSDPGQGHEKLFF.

The gene calls are TRBV10-3 and TRBJ2-2; 8 bases align to TRBD1. The CDR3 has 16 residues. Germline values: CDR1 ENHRY, CDR2 SYGVKD. V was clipped by 10 bases and J by 5 bases; unmatched bases: 15. DNA for the CDR3: TGTGCCACCACACCGGACAGGGTCGTGGTAACCGGGGAGCTGTTTTTT. Protein sequence: CATTPDRVVVTGELFF.

This chain joins TRBV19 and TRBJ1-6, with TRBD1 matching over 7 bases. Germline-derived CDR1 and CDR2 are LNHDA and SQIVND (reference sequence). V shed 4 bases and J 0 bases; nucleotides not matched to a gene: 9. The CDR3 totals 18 residues. CDR3: CASSTPTTGLSYNSPLHF. The CDR3 DNA is TGTGCCAGTAGTACTCCGACGACAGGGCTCTCCTATAATTCACCCCTCCACTTT.

J is TRBJ2-7 and V is TRBV7-9; 7 bases map to TRBD2. The CDR3 covers 15 residues. The V gene end was trimmed by 5 bases and the J gene end by 0 bases; junction bases not matched to a gene: 7. The germline CDR1 and CDR2 sequences are SEHNR and FQNEAQ (reference sequence). In DNA form, the CDR3 reads TGTGCCAGCAGCCCCCGGCGGGGGAGCTCCTACGAGCAGTACTTC. This encodes CASSPRRGSSYEQYF.

The V and J genes are TRBV5-4 and TRBJ2-2, with TRBD2 matching over 10 bases. Germline CDR1 reads SGHNT; CDR2 reads YYREEE (reference sequence). Trimming took 3 bases from V and 5 from J; bases not matched to a gene: 16. The CDR3 is 19 amino acids. DNA of the CDR3: TGTGCCAGCAGCTCCTTAGCGGGGGGCCTCTTCGTTGGGACCGGGGAGCTGTTTTTT. Its translation: CASSSLAGGLFVGTGELFF.

V and J are TRBV18 and TRBJ2-1, with 7 nucleotides matching TRBD1. Germline CDR1 is KGHSH and CDR2 is LQKENI. V gave up 2 bases and J gave up 4 bases; unmatched junction bases: 5. CDR3 length: 15 amino acids. The CDR3 DNA follows: TGTGCCAGCTCACCAGGGACAGCGGAGTACAATGAGCAGTTCTTC. Protein: CASSPGTAEYNEQFF.

The V gene is TRBV19, the J gene TRBJ1-6, with unresolved D. The CDR3 spans 14 residues. Germline CDR1 is LNHDA and CDR2 is SQIVND (reference sequence). V lost 10 bases, J lost 9 bases, and 19 bases lay in between. CDR3 residues: CATKAEVEGSPLHF. The CDR3 DNA reads as TGTGCCACCAAGGCGGAGGTAGAGGGTTCACCCCTCCACTTT. Full variable domain (missing parts from reference TRBV19 and TRBJ1-6): DGGITQSPKYLFRKEGQNVTLSCEQNLNHDAMYWYRQDPGQGLRLIYYSQIVNDFQKGDIAEGYSVSREKKESFPLTVTSAQKNPTAFYLCATKAEVEGSPLHFGNGTRLTVT.

The chain is built from TRBV10-2 and TRBJ2-7; 15 positions agree with TRBD2. V trimming: 4 bases; J trimming: 0 bases; junction bases outside the gene matches: 4. Germline V gene lookup returns CDR1 WSHSY and CDR2 SAAADI. This CDR3 is 17 amino acids long. CDR3 sequence (DNA): TGCGCCAGCAGTGCCGGGACTAGCGGGGGGTTCTCCTACGAGCAGTACTTC. Residues: CASSAGTSGGFSYEQYF.

The chain combines TRBV29-1 with TRBJ2-5, with D possibly TRBD2 on 6 matching bases. Germline loops: CDR1 SQVTM, CDR2 ANQGSEA. V lost 6 bases and J 2 bases, leaving 13 bases between the germline ends. The CDR3 extends over 13 amino acids. In nucleotides, the CDR3 is TGCAGCGTGCGACCGGGAGTACAAGAGACCCAGTACTTC. Amino acid sequence: CSVRPGVQETQYF.

This chain connects TRBV7-2 to TRBJ2-7; D uncertain. This CDR3 spans 13 amino acids. CDR1 is SGHTA and CDR2 is FQGNSA in the germline V gene. V dropped 5 bases and J dropped 5 bases, with 13 bases sitting between them. The DNA of the CDR3 is TGTGCCAGCAGCCCTTACTATCCCAACGAGCAGTACTTC. Translated: CASSPYYPNEQYF.

The genes are TRBV7-9 and TRBJ1-1, with 9 bases fitting TRBD1. Germline V gene sequence: CDR1 SEHNR, CDR2 FQNEAQ (reference sequence). The CDR3 runs 14 residues. V lost 3 bases, J lost 5 bases, and 4 bases stayed unmatched. The CDR3 loop is CASSFGTGWTEAFF. The CDR3 region has the DNA TGTGCCAGCAGCTTTGGGACAGGGTGGACTGAAGCTTTCTTT.

The genes are TRBV7-2 and TRBJ2-7, with 15 nucleotides matching TRBD2. The CDR3 covers 19 residues. V shed 3 bases, J shed 7 bases, and the junction held 16 bases outside the gene matches. Germline V lookup: CDR1 SGHTA, CDR2 FQGNSA. The CDR3 coding sequence is TGTGCCAGCAGCTTCGACACATTGTGGACTAGCGGGGGGGCTGGAGAGCAGTACTTC. It is translated as CASSFDTLWTSGGAGEQYF.

The V and J genes are TRBV7-9 and TRBJ2-5, with 13 bases aligning to TRBD2. V shed 5 bases, J shed 5 bases, and the junction held 11 bases outside the gene matches. Germline V lookup: CDR1 SEHNR, CDR2 FQNEAQ (reference sequence). The CDR3 is made up of 17 amino acids. The DNA of the CDR3 is TGTGCCAGCAGCCCCGGGACTAGCGGGGACTGGCTGGAGACCCAGTACTTC. Translating it yields CASSPGTSGDWLETQYF.

V and J are TRBV11-2 and TRBJ1-6, with D possibly TRBD1 on 6 matching bases. Trimming removed 4 bases at V and 6 bases at J, with 13 bases between. The CDR3 length is 15 residues. CDR1 SGHAT and CDR2 FQNNGV come from the germline V gene. CDR3 sequence reads: CASSSWDTSNSPLHF. The CDR3 DNA follows: TGTGCCAGCAGCTCCTGGGACACGTCTAATTCACCCCTCCACTTT.

V and J are TRBV6-5 and TRBJ2-3; TRBD1 agrees at 7 bases. Germline V gene sequence: CDR1 MNHEY, CDR2 SVGAGI. Trimming at V came to 6 bases and at J to 1 base, leaving 7 bases not matched to a gene. The CDR3 extends over 15 amino acids. CDR3 in amino acids: CASRPGQARTDTQYF. The CDR3 DNA sequence: TGTGCCAGCAGACCTGGACAGGCGCGCACAGATACGCAGTATTTT.

This rearrangement joins TRBV27 to TRBJ1-5; 9 positions agree with TRBD1. V shed 6 bases, J shed 0 bases, and the junction held 9 bases outside the gene matches. Germline CDR1 reads MNHEY; CDR2 reads SMNVEV (reference sequence). The CDR3 is 17 amino acids. The CDR3, as DNA: TGTGCCAGCAGGACCGGGACAGGGATCATTAGCAATCAGCCCCAGCATTTT. This translates into CASRTGTGIISNQPQHF.

The chain has TRBV5-1 and TRBJ2-3; weak D call: TRBD1 (6 bases). Germline values: CDR1 SGHRS, CDR2 YFSETQ. Between the trimmed V and J ends, which lost 0 bases and 5 bases, there was a span of 13 bases. CDR3 size: 15 residues. CDR3 protein: CASSLAPVGGDTQYF. The CDR3 bases are TGCGCCAGCAGCTTGGCTCCCGTAGGGGGAGATACGCAGTATTTT.

V and J are TRBV5-4 and TRBJ2-3; D is possibly TRBD1 (5 bases). CDR3 length: 15 amino acids. CDR1 SGHNT and CDR2 YYREEE come from the germline V gene (reference sequence). The germline V and J ends were trimmed by 0 bases and 6 bases, with 14 bases remaining between them. Here the CDR3 reads CASSLVGRGKDTQYF. CDR3 DNA sequence: TGTGCCAGCAGCTTGGTGGGGCGCGGTAAGGATACGCAGTATTTT. Variable domain in full (rest from reference TRBV5-4 and TRBJ2-3): ETGVTQSPTHLIKTRGQQVTLRCSSQSGHNTVSWYQQALGQGPQFIFQYYREEENGRGNFPPRFSGLQFPNYSSELNVNALELDDSALYLCASSLVGRGKDTQYFGPGTRLTVL.

The chain couples TRBV4-1 to TRBJ2-3; TRBD2 matches 9 bases. Germline V gene sequence: CDR1 MGHRA, CDR2 YSYEKL. The CDR3 contains 15 residues. Unmatched junction bases numbered 4, after V lost 1 base and J lost 5 bases. CDR3 in DNA: TGCGCCAGCAGCCAAGCCCCAGCGGGGGGAGATACGCAGTATTTT. Translated: CASSQAPAGGDTQYF.

This clone was found once. The chain carries TRBV6-5 and TRBJ2-1; 11 positions match TRBD2. Germline CDR1 MNHEY, CDR2 SVGAGI. The CDR3 runs to 12 residues. The junction had 3 bases not matched to a gene; V was cut back by 5 bases and J by 12 bases. CDR3 region: CASSQLAGAQFF. The DNA for the CDR3 is TGTGCCAGCAGTCAACTAGCGGGGGCGCAGTTCTTC.

The chain combines TRBV5-3 with TRBJ2-7; possible D gene TRBD1, 6 bases. TRBV5-3 belongs to the ORF category, with a function that is uncertain. The CDR3 runs to 12 residues. With 4 bases removed from V and 5 bases from J, the gap between germline ends came to 10 bases. This CDR3 reads CARSGYRDEQYF. For the CDR3, the DNA is TGTGCCAGAAGCGGGTACAGGGACGAGCAGTACTTC.

This sequence joins TRBV7-9 and TRBJ2-5; D uncertain. With the DNA end fitting TRBJ2-7 better, the J assignment may be wrong. The CDR3 consists of 13 residues. The germline V gene encodes CDR1 SEHNR and CDR2 FQNEAQ (reference sequence). The CDR3 nucleotides are TGTGCCAGCAGGAGTGATATTGGACACGAGCAGTACTTC. It yields the protein CASRSDIGHEQYF.

The chain is built from TRBV5-6 and TRBJ1-2; TRBD1 might be the D (5 bases). V lost 2 bases to trimming and J lost 8 bases, with 13 bases between them. From germline, CDR1 is SGHDT and CDR2 YYEEEE. This CDR3 has 13 amino acids. CDR3 region: CASSFLQVGGYTF. CDR3 nucleotides: TGTGCCAGCAGCTTTTTACAGGTCGGCGGCTACACCTTC.

The chain combines TRBV4-1 with TRBJ1-2; no clear D gene. Germline V lookup: CDR1 MGHRA, CDR2 YSYEKL. The CDR3 sequence is 15 residues long. Trimming took off 0 bases at V and 6 bases at J, with 14 bases between the two ends. CDR3 in DNA: TGCGCCAGCAGCCAAGAGCAGGCCATAAAAAATGGCTACACCTTC. Residues: CASSQEQAIKNGYTF.

V gene TRBV9 combines with J gene TRBJ2-1; no clear D gene. V lost 0 bases and J lost 4, with 8 bases in between. Germline V gene lookup returns CDR1 SGDLS and CDR2 YYNGEE. This CDR3 comprises 14 residues. CDR3 amino acids: CASSVEVAYNEQFF. The CDR3, as DNA: TGTGCCAGCAGCGTAGAGGTAGCTTACAATGAGCAGTTCTTC.

CDR3 bases: TGTGCCAGCAGCCAGGCGGACAGCCCGAATTCACCCCTCCACTTT. This codes for CASSQADSPNSPLHF. The V and J genes are TRBV6-1 and TRBJ1-6, with D maybe TRBD1 (6 bases). V gave up 6 bases and J gave up 7 bases, with 16 bases separating them. The CDR3 extends over 15 amino acids. Germline V gives CDR1 MNHNS, CDR2 SASEGT.

This chain connects TRBV9 to TRBJ1-5; D possibly corresponds to TRBD1 (6 bases). In germline, CDR1 is SGDLS, CDR2 YYNGEE. Trimming left V 4 bases short and J 1 base short, with 9 bases between. This CDR3 region has 14 residues. This CDR3 reads CASSPRGSNQPQHF. DNA of the CDR3: TGTGCCAGCAGCCCGAGGGGGAGCAATCAGCCCCAGCATTTT.